One and the same sample provided the 11 T cell receptor beta chains below, sequenced in a study of blood T cell repertoires in COVID-19. Clones were read by immunoSEQ multiplex PCR, and TCRdb kept only the in-frame ones, dropping some. Found here are roughly 43,000 clones, approximately 87% of them singletons; the top ten hold less than 20%. Input material: peripheral blood. The source of these receptors is a human donor in a cohort sampled during active COVID-19.

The CDR3 DNA reads TGTGCCAGCAGCCCCCGGGACAGAAGCACAGATACGCAGTATTTT. Amino acid sequence: CASSPRDRSTDTQYF. V and J are TRBV9 and TRBJ2-3; 7 nucleotides align to TRBD1. V shed 4 bases, J shed 0 bases, and the junction held 5 bases outside the gene matches. The CDR3 is 15 amino acids. Germline V lookup: CDR1 SGDLS, CDR2 YYNGEE.

V gene TRBV4-1 combines with J gene TRBJ2-7; possible D gene TRBD1, 5 bases. Trimming stripped 0 bases from V and 2 bases from J, with 20 bases between. The germline CDR1 and CDR2 sequences are MGHRA and YSYEKL. The CDR3 extends over 18 amino acids. CDR3 sequence (DNA): TGCGCCAGCAGCCAAGAACTCAGTGGGGCGGATCTTCCCTACGAGCAGTACTTC. Translating gives CASSQELSGADLPYEQYF.

For the CDR3, the DNA is TGTGCCAGCAGCGTAGAGGCTAGCGGTGGGGGGACAGATACGCAGTATTTT. Translating it yields CASSVEASGGGTDTQYF. The chain joins TRBV9 to TRBJ2-3; 7 bases agree with TRBD2. This CDR3 spans 17 amino acids. J gave up 3 bases and V 0 bases, and 10 bases lay outside the gene matches. From germline, CDR1 is SGDLS and CDR2 YYNGEE. Full variable domain (rest looked up from reference TRBV9 and TRBJ2-3): DSGVTQTPKHLITATGQRVTLRCSPRSGDLSVYWYQQSLDQGLQFLIQYYNGEERAKGNILERFSAQQFPDLHSELNLSSLELGDSALYFCASSVEASGGGTDTQYFGPGTRLTVL.

This clone is a singleton in its sample. The rearrangement links TRBV24-1 to TRBJ2-5; the match to TRBD2 covers 14 bases. This CDR3 is 16 amino acids long. Losses at the gene ends were 2 bases for V and 6 bases for J; bases not matched to a gene: 4. CDR1 KGHDR and CDR2 SFDVKD come from the germline V gene. The CDR3 here is CATSDSGLAGEKTQYF. CDR3 bases: TGTGCCACCAGTGATTCGGGACTAGCGGGAGAAAAGACCCAGTACTTC.

This chain uses TRBV4-1 with TRBJ2-7, with 7 bases fitting TRBD2. With V trimmed by 4 bases and J by 5 bases, 14 bases remained unmatched. Germline V lookup: CDR1 MGHRA, CDR2 YSYEKL. The CDR3 consists of 16 residues. The CDR3 sequence is CASSRSPTSAGDEQYF. CDR3 bases: TGCGCCAGCAGCCGCTCGCCTACTAGCGCCGGGGACGAGCAGTACTTC.

Only one count was recorded for this clone. This chain connects TRBV24-1 to TRBJ1-2; 9 nucleotides align to TRBD1. The CDR3 is 14 residues long. V gave up 4 bases and J gave up 5 bases; unmatched junction bases: 4. Germline CDR1 is KGHDR and CDR2 is SFDVKD. This CDR3 reads CATSEWDREYGYTF. CDR3 nucleotide sequence: TGTGCCACCAGTGAGTGGGACAGGGAGTATGGCTACACCTTC.

This chain links TRBV19 with TRBJ1-2; 10 nucleotides align to TRBD1. The CDR3 runs 15 residues. The V gene's germline CDR1 is LNHDA and CDR2 SQIVND (reference sequence). V shed 4 bases and J 0 bases; nucleotides not matched to a gene: 2. The CDR3 reads CASSRQGAANYGYTF. The DNA for the CDR3 is TGTGCCAGTAGTAGACAGGGGGCGGCTAACTATGGCTACACCTTC.

The gene calls are TRBV6-1 and TRBJ2-7; 9 nucleotides align to TRBD1. Germline lookup yields CDR1 MNHNS and CDR2 SASEGT. V lost 2 bases, J lost 4 bases, and 6 bases stayed unmatched. There are 15 residues in the CDR3. The CDR3: CASSEPGQGRYEQYF. Written as DNA, the CDR3 is TGTGCCAGCAGTGAACCGGGACAGGGCCGTTACGAGCAGTACTTC.

This rearrangement joins TRBV27 to TRBJ2-7, with TRBD1 matching over 7 bases. The V gene's germline CDR1 is MNHEY and CDR2 SMNVEV (reference sequence). CDR3 length: 14 residues. Trimming at V came to 4 bases and at J to 4 bases, leaving 7 bases not matched to a gene. CDR3 coding DNA: TGTGCCAGCAGTTCTCGACAGGGCGGTTACGAGCAGTACTTC. Translation gives CASSSRQGGYEQYF.

The gene calls are TRBV27 and TRBJ2-2, with 9 bases that match TRBD1. V was clipped by 4 bases and J by 1 base; unmatched bases: 4. The CDR3 covers 16 residues. The germline CDR1 and CDR2 sequences are MNHEY and SMNVEV (reference sequence). CDR3 region: CASSSSGQGNTGELFF. The CDR3 bases are TGTGCCAGCAGTTCCTCGGGACAGGGGAACACCGGGGAGCTGTTTTTT.

The chain links TRBV6-2 or TRBV6-3 to TRBJ2-1; 10 positions agree with TRBD2. The germline V gene has CDR1 MNHEY and CDR2 SVGEGT. This CDR3 contains 15 residues. The V and J ends lost 6 bases and 5 bases, in that order; junction bases with no gene match: 7. The CDR3 bases are TGTGCCAGCAGCGACGGACTAGCGGTTAACAATGAGCAGTTCTTC. This gives the protein CASSDGLAVNNEQFF.